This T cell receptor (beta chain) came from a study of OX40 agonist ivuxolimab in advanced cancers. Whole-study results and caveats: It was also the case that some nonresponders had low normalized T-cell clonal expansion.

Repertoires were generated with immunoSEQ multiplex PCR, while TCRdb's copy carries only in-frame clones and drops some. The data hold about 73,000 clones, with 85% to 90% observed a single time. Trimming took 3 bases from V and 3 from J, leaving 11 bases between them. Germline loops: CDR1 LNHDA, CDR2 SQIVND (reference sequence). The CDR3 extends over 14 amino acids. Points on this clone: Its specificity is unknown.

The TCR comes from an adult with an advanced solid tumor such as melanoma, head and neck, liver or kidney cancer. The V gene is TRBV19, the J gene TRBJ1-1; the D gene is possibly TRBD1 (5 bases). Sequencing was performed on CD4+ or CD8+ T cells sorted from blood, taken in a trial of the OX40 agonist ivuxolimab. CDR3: CASSIAGGYTEAFF. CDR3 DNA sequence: TGTGCCAGTAGTATCGCCGGGGGGTACACTGAAGCTTTCTTT.